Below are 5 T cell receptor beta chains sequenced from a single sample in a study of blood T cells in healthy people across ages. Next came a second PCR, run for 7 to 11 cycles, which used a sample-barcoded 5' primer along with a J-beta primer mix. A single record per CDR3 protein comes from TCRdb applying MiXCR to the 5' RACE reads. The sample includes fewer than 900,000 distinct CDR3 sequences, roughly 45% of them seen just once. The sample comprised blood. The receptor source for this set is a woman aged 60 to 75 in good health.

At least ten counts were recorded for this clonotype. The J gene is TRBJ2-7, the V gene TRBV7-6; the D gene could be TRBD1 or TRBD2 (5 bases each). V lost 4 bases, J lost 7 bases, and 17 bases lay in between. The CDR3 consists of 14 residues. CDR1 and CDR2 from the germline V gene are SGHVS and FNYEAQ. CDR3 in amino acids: CASSYPGTALEQYF. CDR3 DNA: TGTGCCAGCAGCTATCCAGGGACGGCGCTGGAGCAGTACTTC.

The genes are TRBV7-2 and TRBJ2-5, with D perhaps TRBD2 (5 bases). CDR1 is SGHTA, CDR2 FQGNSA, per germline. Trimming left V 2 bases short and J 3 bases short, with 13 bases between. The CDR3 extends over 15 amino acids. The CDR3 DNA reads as TGTGCCAGCAGCTTAACAGCGGTCCCTGAAGAGACCCAGTACTTC. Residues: CASSLTAVPEETQYF.

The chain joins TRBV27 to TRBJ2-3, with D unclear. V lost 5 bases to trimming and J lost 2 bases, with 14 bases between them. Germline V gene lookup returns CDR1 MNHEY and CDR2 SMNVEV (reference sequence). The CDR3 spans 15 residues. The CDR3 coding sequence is TGTGCCAGCAGTCCTAAAACAAGGCTCACAGATACGCAGTATTTT. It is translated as CASSPKTRLTDTQYF.

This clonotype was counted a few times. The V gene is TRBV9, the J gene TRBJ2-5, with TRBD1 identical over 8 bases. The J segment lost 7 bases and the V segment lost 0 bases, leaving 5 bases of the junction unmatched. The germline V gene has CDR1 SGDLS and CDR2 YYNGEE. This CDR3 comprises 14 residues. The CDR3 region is CASSVEQGTGTQYF. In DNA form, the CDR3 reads TGTGCCAGCAGCGTAGAGCAGGGGACAGGGACCCAGTACTTC. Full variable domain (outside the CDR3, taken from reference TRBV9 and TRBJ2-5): DSGVTQTPKHLITATGQRVTLRCSPRSGDLSVYWYQQSLDQGLQFLIQYYNGEERAKGNILERFSAQQFPDLHSELNLSSLELGDSALYFCASSVEQGTGTQYFGPGTRLLVL.

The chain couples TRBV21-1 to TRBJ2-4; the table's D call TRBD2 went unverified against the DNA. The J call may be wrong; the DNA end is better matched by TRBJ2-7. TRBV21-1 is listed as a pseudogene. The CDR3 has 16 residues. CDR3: CASSNPDSPTAYEQYF. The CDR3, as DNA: TGTGCCAGCAGCAACCCGGACTCACCTACCGCCTACGAGCAGTACTTC.